The 3 T cell receptor beta chains below were found in one sample sequenced in a study of T cell repertoires in cytomegalovirus infection. TCRdb redid the calling of the reads with MiXCR, one entry per CDR3 protein. Of about 490,000 distinct CDR3 sequences detected, 16% appear once; the ten largest clones hold 20% to 30%. The sequenced sample was CD8+ T cells from PBMCs. The receptors shown here come from a human donor in good health (CMV status not recorded). Some clones in this sample may be carry-over from other donors' samples.

The table lists this clonotype with a few counts. The rearrangement joins TRBV4-1 to TRBJ2-1; 7 nucleotides align to TRBD1. Germline V gene data show CDR1 as MGHRA and CDR2 as YSYEKL. V shed 3 bases and J 2 bases; nucleotides not matched to a gene: 4. This CDR3 region has 15 residues. CDR3 sequence: CASSQRQGTYNEQFF. The DNA of the CDR3 is TGCGCCAGCAGCCAGCGACAGGGAACCTACAATGAGCAGTTCTTC.

The chain joins TRBV4-1 to TRBJ2-7; 9 bases align to TRBD1. The V and J ends lost 2 bases and 3 bases, in that order; junction bases with no gene match: 11. Germline CDR1 reads MGHRA; CDR2 reads YSYEKL. The CDR3 consists of 17 residues. The CDR3 bases are TGCGCCAGCAGCCAACTTAATTTGGGACAGGGAATCTACGAGCAGTACTTC. Residues: CASSQLNLGQGIYEQYF.

This clonotype was observed a few times. The chain combines TRBV4-1 with TRBJ1-2; 12 positions match TRBD1. The germline V gene has CDR1 MGHRA and CDR2 YSYEKL. The CDR3 totals 17 residues. With 5 bases clipped from V and 5 bases from J, the junction kept 12 bases outside the gene matches. CDR3 nucleotide sequence: TGCGCCAGCAGCTCCTCCGGGACAGGGGGCTCAGGGTATGGCTACACCTTC. Its translation: CASSSSGTGGSGYGYTF.